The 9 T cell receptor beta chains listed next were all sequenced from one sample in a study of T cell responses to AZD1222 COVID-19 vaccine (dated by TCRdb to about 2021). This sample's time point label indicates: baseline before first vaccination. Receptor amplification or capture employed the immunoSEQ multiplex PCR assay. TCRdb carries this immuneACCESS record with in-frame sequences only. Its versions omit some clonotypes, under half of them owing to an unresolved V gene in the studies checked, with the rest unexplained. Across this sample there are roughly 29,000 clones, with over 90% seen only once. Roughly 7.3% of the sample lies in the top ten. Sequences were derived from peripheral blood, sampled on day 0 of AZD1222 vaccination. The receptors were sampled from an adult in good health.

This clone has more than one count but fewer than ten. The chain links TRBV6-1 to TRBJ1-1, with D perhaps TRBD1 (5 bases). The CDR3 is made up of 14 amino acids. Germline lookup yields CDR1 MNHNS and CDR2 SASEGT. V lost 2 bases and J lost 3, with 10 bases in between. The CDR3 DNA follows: TGTGCCAGCAGTGAAATAATGGGGGACACTGAAGCTTTCTTT. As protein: CASSEIMGDTEAFF.

The CDR3 coding sequence is TGTGCCAGCAGCTGGGACAGGGGTTACGAGCAGTACTTC. Translated: CASSWDRGYEQYF. The rearrangement links TRBV5-6 to TRBJ2-7; 10 bases align to TRBD1. CDR1 and CDR2 (germline): SGHDT, YYEEEE. V lost 3 bases and J lost 4; bases outside the gene matches: 1. This CDR3 contains 13 residues.

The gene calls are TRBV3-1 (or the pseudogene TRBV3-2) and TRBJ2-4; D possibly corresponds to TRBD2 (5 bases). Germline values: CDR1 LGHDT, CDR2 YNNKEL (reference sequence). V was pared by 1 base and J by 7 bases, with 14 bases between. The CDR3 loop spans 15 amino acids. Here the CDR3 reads CASSQVGGLGNIQYF. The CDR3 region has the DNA TGTGCCAGCAGCCAAGTAGGCGGGTTAGGCAACATTCAGTACTTC.

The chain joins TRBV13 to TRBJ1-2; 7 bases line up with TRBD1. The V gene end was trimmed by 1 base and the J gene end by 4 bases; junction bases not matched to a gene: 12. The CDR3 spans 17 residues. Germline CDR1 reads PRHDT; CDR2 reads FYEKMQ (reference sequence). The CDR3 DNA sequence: TGTGCCAGCAGCTTAGCTCTCTATCCAGGGGGGGCCTATGGCTACACCTTC. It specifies CASSLALYPGGAYGYTF.

The CDR3 region has the DNA TGTGCCAGCAGTGAAGGAGGGACAGGGGACACTGAAGCTTTCTTT. It is translated as CASSEGGTGDTEAFF. This chain connects TRBV2 to TRBJ1-1; 10 bases match TRBD1. The junction had 2 bases not matched to a gene; V was cut back by 1 base and J by 3 bases. The CDR3 runs 15 residues. Germline CDR1 reads SNHLY; CDR2 reads FYNNEI.

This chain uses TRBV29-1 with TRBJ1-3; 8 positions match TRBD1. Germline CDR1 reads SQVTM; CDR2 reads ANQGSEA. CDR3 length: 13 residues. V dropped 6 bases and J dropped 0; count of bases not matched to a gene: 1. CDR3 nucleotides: TGCAGCGTGGGACAGGCCTCTGGAAACACCATATATTTT. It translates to CSVGQASGNTIYF.

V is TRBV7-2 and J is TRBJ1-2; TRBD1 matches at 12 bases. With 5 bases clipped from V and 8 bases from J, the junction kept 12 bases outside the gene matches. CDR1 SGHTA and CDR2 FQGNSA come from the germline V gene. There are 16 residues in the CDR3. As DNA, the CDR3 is TGTGCCAGCAGCCCTCCCGGGACAGGGGGCGCTTCCGGCTACACCTTC. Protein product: CASSPPGTGGASGYTF.

The CDR3 reads CASSPLAGVQETQYF. The CDR3 DNA follows: TGTGCCAGCAGCCCTTTAGCGGGGGTACAAGAGACCCAGTACTTC. This rearrangement joins TRBV7-6 to TRBJ2-5; 9 bases fit TRBD2. The germline CDR1 and CDR2 sequences are SGHVS and FNYEAQ. V gave up 5 bases and J gave up 2 bases; unmatched junction bases: 6. CDR3 size: 15 residues.

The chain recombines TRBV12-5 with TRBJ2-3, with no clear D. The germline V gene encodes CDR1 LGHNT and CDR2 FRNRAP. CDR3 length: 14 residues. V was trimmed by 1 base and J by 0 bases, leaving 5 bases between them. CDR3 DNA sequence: TGTGCTAGTGGTTTGGGAGCTAGCACAGATACGCAGTATTTT. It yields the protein CASGLGASTDTQYF.